The following is a TCR beta chain sequence with its context. Its antigen is still unknown. Germline assignment: CDR1 SGHRS and CDR2 YFSETQ. V gave up 3 bases and J gave up 5 bases, with 14 bases separating them. CDR3 length: 14 amino acids. Sequencing used immunoSEQ multiplex PCR; TCRdb keeps in-frame clones, though not all of them. The table shows more than 80,000 clones, with about 83% occurring only once. The sampling schedule covered blood at baseline, cycle 4 day 1, and cycle 7 day 1. This record comes from a study of OX40 agonist ivuxolimab in advanced cancers. Study-wide findings and caveats: On average, CD8+ T cells showed a greater number of expanded clones than CD4+.

The chain uses TRBV5-1 and TRBJ2-5; D remains unclear. This clonotype was obtained from an adult with an advanced solid tumor such as melanoma, head and neck, liver or kidney cancer. The material was CD4+ or CD8+ T cells sorted from blood, obtained in a trial of the OX40 agonist ivuxolimab. CDR3 loop: CASSWVPNRETQYF. CDR3 DNA sequence: TGCGCCAGCAGCTGGGTTCCGAATAGGGAGACCCAGTACTTC.